This T cell receptor beta chain was obtained from a study of siplizumab effects on memory and regulatory T cells. With regard to this clone: Antigen: not known.

Overall study findings and caveats: Memory cells seemed less diverse than naive T cells, which seemed major alloresponse contributors.

Some 100,000 TCR templates were measured in each sample. The protocol was immunoSEQ multiplex PCR, while the TCRdb copy is restricted to in-frame clones and leaves out a portion. The table includes 100,000 to 120,000 clones, about nine tenths detected once. Trimming cost V 6 bases and J 6 bases; bases outside gene matches: 5. This CDR3 has 13 amino acids. Germline V CDR1 and CDR2: ENHRY, SYGVKD. Sequences were obtained from CD4+ T cells sorted from blood. This sequence joins TRBV10-3 and TRBJ1-2; 9 bases match TRBD1. This TCR was sampled from a human donor in good health. CDR3 bases: TGTGCCATCAGCTGGGGACAGGGACATGGCTACACCTTC. Translation: CAISWGQGHGYTF.